These T cell receptor beta chains were read from a single sample in a study of blood T cell repertoires in COVID-19. This table comes from immunoSEQ multiplex PCR, and its TCRdb copy is limited to in-frame clones, with some not included. The sample shows fewer than 150,000 clones, 80% to 90% of them seen only once. The sequenced sample was peripheral blood. Source of these receptors: a woman aged 80 or older with acute or convalescent COVID-19. Both conserved end residues are part of each CDR3. The D gene is left open where the match is weak. Clone sizes are given selectively: once, few, many, or a class where the clone is expanded.

cdr3_aa cdr3_nt j_call clone_size v_call d_call
CASSKGQGAWGTEAFF TGTGCCAGCAGTAAAGGACAGGGGGCGTGGGGCACTGAAGCTTTCTTT TRBJ1-1 - TRBV6-1 TRBD1
CASSVSTGNYGYTF TGTGCCAGCAGCGTCTCGACAGGGAACTATGGCTACACCTTC TRBJ1-2 - TRBV2 TRBD1
CASSPLGQLNTEAFF TGTGCCAGTAGTCCCCTAGGACAGTTGAACACTGAAGCTTTCTTT TRBJ1-1 - TRBV19 -
CASSLGIGVNTEAFF TGCGCCAGCAGCTTGGGTATCGGGGTGAACACTGAAGCTTTCTTT TRBJ1-1 - TRBV5-1 -
CATSRDRMNTEAFF TGTGCCACCTCCCGGGACAGGATGAACACTGAAGCTTTCTTT TRBJ1-1 - TRBV15 TRBD1
CASSPGQGVIYEQYF TGTGCCAGCAGCCCGGGACAGGGGGTGATCTACGAGCAGTACTTC TRBJ2-7 once TRBV7-9 TRBD1
CASSQTRQGVRSGYTF TGCGCCAGCAGCCAAACCCGACAGGGGGTCAGATCCGGCTACACCTTC TRBJ1-2 - TRBV4-3 TRBD1
CASSRTSGNEQFF TGTGCCAGCAGTCGGACTAGCGGAAATGAGCAGTTCTTC TRBJ2-1 - TRBV3-1/TRBV3-2 TRBD2
CASSPLLRGGSDTEAFF TGTGCCAGTAGTCCCCTTCTCCGTGGGGGCTCAGACACTGAAGCTTTCTTT TRBJ1-1 - TRBV19 -
CASSRDSSRGTEAFF TGCGCCAGCAGCCGGGACAGCAGCAGGGGCACTGAAGCTTTCTTT TRBJ1-1 - TRBV5-1 TRBD1
CASSQLHREGYTF TGTGCCAGCAGCCAACTGCACAGGGAGGGCTACACCTTC TRBJ1-2 - TRBV3-1/TRBV3-2 -
CASSPTSGGQTDTQYF TGTGCCAGCAGCCCGACTAGCGGGGGCCAGACAGATACGCAGTATTTT TRBJ2-3 - TRBV7-3 TRBD2
CASSESGRGSYEQYF TGTGCCAGCAGTGAAAGTGGTAGGGGCTCCTACGAGCAGTACTTC TRBJ2-7 - TRBV2 -
CAWSVVRGEGGYTF TGTGCCTGGAGTGTAGTTAGGGGGGAGGGAGGCTACACCTTC TRBJ1-2 - TRBV30 -
CASSLPPRAGANVLTF TGTGCCAGCAGCTTACCTCCGAGGGCTGGGGCCAACGTCCTGACTTTC TRBJ2-6 - TRBV5-4 -
CASSLSDRGSSAGTEAFF TGCGCCAGCAGCTTGTCGGACAGGGGGTCATCAGCGGGCACTGAAGCTTTCTTT TRBJ1-1 - TRBV5-1 TRBD1
CASSFPAGYGYTF TGTGCCAGCAGCTTCCCGGCGGGCTATGGCTACACCTTC TRBJ1-2 - TRBV11-2 -
CASSRGATRASGNTIYF TGCGCCAGCAGCCGGGGGGCTACAAGGGCCTCTGGAAACACCATATATTTT TRBJ1-3 - TRBV5-1 -
CASSQDRGYRTEAFF TGTGCCAGCAGCCAAGATCGGGGGTATCGCACTGAAGCTTTCTTT TRBJ1-1 - TRBV3-1/TRBV3-2 -
CASGATGGLNTGELFF TGTGCCAGCGGCGCAACAGGGGGGTTAAACACCGGGGAGCTGTTTTTT TRBJ2-2 - TRBV9 TRBD1
CASTPLDSLPNYGYTF TGTGCCAGTACCCCTCTGGACAGCCTCCCTAACTATGGCTACACCTTC TRBJ1-2 - TRBV19 -
CASSLGGSGFTEAFF TGTGCCAGCAGCTTAGGAGGTTCGGGGTTCACTGAAGCTTTCTTT TRBJ1-1 - TRBV7-8 -
CASSDWDRGNQPQHF TGTGCCAGCAGTGATTGGGACAGGGGGAATCAGCCCCAGCATTTT TRBJ1-5 - TRBV2 TRBD1
CASSAGTPSSEKLFF TGCGCCAGCTCGGCGGGGACCCCAAGTAGTGAAAAACTGTTTTTT TRBJ1-4 - TRBV5-1 -
CASSFYQGADTIYF TGTGCCAGCAGCTTTTATCAGGGGGCGGACACCATATATTTT TRBJ1-3 - TRBV7-2 TRBD1
CASSLPPGGEQYF TGTGCCAGCAGCTTACCCCCCGGGGGCGAGCAGTACTTC TRBJ2-7 - TRBV13 -
CASSVRGATNEKLFF TGTGCCAGCAGCGTTCGGGGTGCGACTAATGAAAAACTGTTTTTT TRBJ1-4 - TRBV9 -
CASSHTGRQKRGEKLFF TGTGCCAGCAGCCACACTGGCAGACAAAAACGGGGTGAAAAACTGTTTTTT TRBJ1-4 once TRBV5-4 -
CASSSLRPATGELFF TGTGCCAGTAGTTCCCTGAGGCCAGCTACCGGGGAGCTGTTTTTT TRBJ2-2 - TRBV19 -
CASSLAAIPYEQYF TGTGCCAGCAGCTTAGCGGCAATTCCCTACGAGCAGTACTTC TRBJ2-7 few TRBV7-8 -
CASSSRPGGKLFF TGTGCCAGCAGCTCTCGACCGGGGGGAAAACTGTTTTTT TRBJ1-4 - TRBV7-2 -
CASSELRGGRETQYF TGTGCCAGCAGTGAACTCCGGGGGGGGCGAGAGACCCAGTACTTC TRBJ2-5 - TRBV6-1 TRBD2
CASSQAQGSPYGYTF TGTGCCAGCAGCCAAGCCCAGGGGTCGCCCTATGGCTACACCTTC TRBJ1-2 - TRBV4-2 -
CASSSQRGGLYNEQFF TGTGCCAGCAGCTCCCAGCGGGGGGGCCTTTACAATGAGCAGTTCTTC TRBJ2-1 - TRBV4-2 TRBD2
CASSQLVSGTEAFF TGTGCCAGCAGCCAGTTAGTCTCGGGCACTGAAGCTTTCTTT TRBJ1-1 - TRBV14 -
CASSAGEGTGNYGYTF TGTGCCAGCAGCGCTGGGGAAGGGACAGGGAACTATGGCTACACCTTC TRBJ1-2 - TRBV9 TRBD1
CASSFEGSYEQYF TGCGCCAGCAGCTTCGAGGGCTCCTACGAGCAGTACTTC TRBJ2-7 - TRBV5-1 -
CASSLGQDYYLNTEAFF TGTGCCAGCAGCTTGGGGCAGGATTATTACCTTAACACTGAAGCTTTCTTT TRBJ1-1 - TRBV5-5 -
CASSRGTGFRETQYF TGTGCCAGCAGCCGGGGGACAGGGTTTCGGGAGACCCAGTACTTC TRBJ2-5 once TRBV2 TRBD1
CASSQPSGGAVETQYF TGTGCCAGCAGCCAACCTAGCGGGGGGGCCGTGGAGACCCAGTACTTC TRBJ2-5 - TRBV3-1/TRBV3-2 TRBD2
CASSEIVDRAMEEKLFF TGCGCCAGCAGTGAGATTGTGGACAGGGCTATGGAGGAAAAACTGTTTTTT TRBJ1-4 - TRBV10-1 TRBD1
CSVVQGVSQPQHF TGCAGCGTTGTACAGGGGGTCAGTCAGCCCCAGCATTTT TRBJ1-5 - TRBV29-1 TRBD1
CASSERHMNTEAFF TGCGCCAGCAGCGAAAGACACATGAACACTGAAGCTTTCTTT TRBJ1-1 - TRBV5-1 -
CASSPSAGPLNEQFF TGCGCCAGCAGCCCGAGCGCGGGGCCACTCAATGAGCAGTTCTTC TRBJ2-1 - TRBV5-1 -
CAWSVLDRNSPLHF TGTGCCTGGAGTGTTTTGGACAGAAATTCACCCCTCCACTTT TRBJ1-6 - TRBV30 -
CAISEYGQGPGEQYF TGTGCCATCAGTGAGTATGGACAGGGGCCAGGCGAGCAGTACTTC TRBJ2-7 - TRBV10-3 TRBD1
CASSQVGLTGQGIIQPQHF TGCGCCAGCAGCCAAGTCGGATTAACGGGACAGGGGATCATACAGCCCCAGCATTTT TRBJ1-5 - TRBV4-1 TRBD1
CASSPGQGVGDEQFF TGTGCCAGCAGCCCCGGACAGGGTGTCGGCGATGAGCAGTTCTTC TRBJ2-1 - TRBV14 TRBD1
CAWSIQGAGEQYF TGTGCCTGGAGCATTCAGGGTGCGGGGGAGCAGTACTTC TRBJ2-7 - TRBV30 -
CASSPGGGYTEAFF TGTGCCAGCAGCCCCGGCGGTGGTTACACTGAAGCTTTCTTT TRBJ1-1 - TRBV7-3 -
CASSQGPQPNSPLHF TGTGCCAGCTCCCAGGGTCCCCAGCCTAATTCACCCCTCCACTTT TRBJ1-6 - TRBV18 -
CASSLVATANTEAFF TGTGCCAGCAGCTTAGTTGCGACAGCGAACACTGAAGCTTTCTTT TRBJ1-1 - TRBV7-8 -
CASSIPGQYSGNTIYF TGTGCCAGCAGTATACCGGGACAATACTCTGGAAACACCATATATTTT TRBJ1-3 once TRBV2 -
CASSLGTSSSTDTQYF TGCGCCAGCAGCTTGGGGACTAGTTCTAGCACAGATACGCAGTATTTT TRBJ2-3 - TRBV5-1 TRBD2